This TCR beta chain was captured in a study of cytotoxic CD8 clonotypes in ibrutinib-treated CLL. This clone was picked up a small number of times. TCRdb keeps only in-frame clones here, not all; method: immunoSEQ multiplex PCR. The table includes approximately 50,000 clones, approximately 69% detected once. As input for TCR beta libraries, approximately 2.1 micrograms of genomic DNA came from cryopreserved PBMCs. The receptor was derived from a human donor with chronic lymphocytic leukemia. The specimen was PBMCs, collected after 12 months of ibrutinib treatment.

CDR3 residues: CASTIQVTSYEQYF. Here the CDR3 DNA reads TGTGCCAGCACCATACAGGTGACCTCCTACGAGCAGTACTTC. The chain combines TRBV2 with TRBJ2-7; possible D gene TRBD1, 5 bases. CDR1 and CDR2 from the germline V gene are SNHLY and FYNNEI. V was shortened by 7 bases and J by 0 bases, with 13 bases between the two germline ends. The CDR3 has 14 residues. Full variable domain (outside the CDR3, taken from reference TRBV2 and TRBJ2-7): EPEVTQTPSHQVTQMGQEVILRCVPISNHLYFYWYRQILGQKVEFLVSFYNNEISEKSEIFDDQFSVERPDGSNFTLKIRSTKLEDSAMYFCASTIQVTSYEQYFGPGTRLTVT.